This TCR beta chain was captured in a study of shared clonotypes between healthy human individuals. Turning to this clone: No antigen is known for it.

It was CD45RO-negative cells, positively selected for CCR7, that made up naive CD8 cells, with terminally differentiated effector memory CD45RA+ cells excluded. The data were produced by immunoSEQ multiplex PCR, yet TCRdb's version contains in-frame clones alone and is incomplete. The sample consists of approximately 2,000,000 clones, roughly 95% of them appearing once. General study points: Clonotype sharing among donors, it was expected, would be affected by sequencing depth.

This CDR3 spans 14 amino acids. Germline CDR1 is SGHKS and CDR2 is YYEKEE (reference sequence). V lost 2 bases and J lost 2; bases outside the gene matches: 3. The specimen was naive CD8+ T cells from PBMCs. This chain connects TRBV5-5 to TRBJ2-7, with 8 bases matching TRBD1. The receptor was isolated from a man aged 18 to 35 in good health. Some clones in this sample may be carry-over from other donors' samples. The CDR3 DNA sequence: TGTGCCAGCAGCTTAGGGGACAGGACCTACGAGCAGTACTTC. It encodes CASSLGDRTYEQYF.